This TCR beta chain was captured by sequencing in a study of blood T cell repertoires in COVID-19. Clones were read by immunoSEQ multiplex PCR, and TCRdb kept only the in-frame ones, dropping some. The sample lists tens of thousands of clones; 88% were seen once. The origin of this receptor is a woman in her seventies with acute or convalescent COVID-19. Input material: peripheral blood.

The CDR3 here is CASSPNKQGALSPLHF. CDR3 in DNA: TGTGCCAGCTCACCAAATAAACAGGGGGCTTTATCACCCCTCCACTTT. The J gene is TRBJ1-6, the V gene TRBV18; 9 bases fit TRBD1. The CDR3 has 16 amino acids. J lost 10 bases, V lost 2 bases, and 9 bases had no gene match. From germline, CDR1 is KGHSH and CDR2 LQKENI.